Following are 2 T cell receptor beta chains from one sample sequenced in a study of shared clonotypes between healthy human individuals. Profiled with immunoSEQ multiplex PCR; TCRdb holds only in-frame clones, not every one. This sample has roughly 1 million clones, with around 76% found just once. Sequenced: memory CD4+ T cells sorted from blood. The subset was: CD45RA-negative fraction. The receptors originated from a man between 18 and 35 years old in good health.

As concerns this clone: Other DNA sequences of this sample code for an identical CDR3. CDR3 residues: CASSPGTGVTDTQYF. The CDR3 bases are TGTGCCAGCTCACCCGGGACAGGGGTTACAGATACGCAGTATTTT. The chain joins TRBV18 to TRBJ2-3, with 10 bases lining up with TRBD1. J gave up 3 bases and V 3 bases, and 3 bases lay outside the gene matches. Germline CDR1 and CDR2: KGHSH and LQKENI. The CDR3 runs 15 residues.

In its sample, this clone was seen a few times. The chain couples TRBV9 to TRBJ1-6; TRBD1 is a possible D gene (5 bases). The germline V and J ends were trimmed by 4 bases and 6 bases, with 14 bases remaining between them. The germline CDR1 and CDR2 sequences are SGDLS and YYNGEE. This CDR3 comprises 15 residues. CDR3 in DNA: TGTGCCAGCAGCAGCGAGGGACGGATTAATTCACCCCTCCACTTT. It encodes CASSSEGRINSPLHF.